Reported below is one T cell receptor (beta chain). This receptor's antigen is unknown. Base quality data are lacking; no much larger clone is found one base away. TCR beta repertoires were profiled from peripheral blood of roughly 13 young patients with multiple sclerosis to demonstrate the VDJtools post-analysis software. The patients with multiple sclerosis were children and adolescents between 6 and 15 years of age. Libraries were built with PCR. The listed sequencing device is Illumina HiSeq 2500. Unique molecular identifiers were incorporated into TCR beta cDNA libraries to reduce PCR and sequencing biases. Approximately 500,000 cDNA molecules were obtained for every 1 to 10 million input T cells, so each molecule roughly corresponded to one T cell. Patient libraries were prepared and sequenced with the same protocol used for the earlier healthy control dataset. Within a given batch, samples were prepared together, multiplexed and sequenced on the same HiSeq lane. In the original analysis: MIGEC handled the raw barcoded reads, throwing out single-read molecular identifier groups before consensus assembly and CDR3 extraction. VDJtools was used for post-analysis of the clonotype tables, and diversity was normalized by down-sampling every dataset to the size of the smallest sample. In repertoire overlap clustering, CDR3 amino acid sequences, but not nucleotide sequences, were matched to correct batch-related cross-sample contamination. TCRdb itself trimmed the public reads at Q25 with fastp, ran MiXCR and retained productive beta chains. Identical CDR3 proteins give one entry, which carries the most common genes and DNA. Clone size and V and J calls follow TCRdb, not the original study. The sample table holds more than 450,000 distinct CDR3 sequences, of which roughly 40% were seen once. Clones ranked in the top ten supply around 1.7% of the sample.

The data are from a study of post-analysis software for immune sequencing data (dated by TCRdb to 2013 to 2016). With respect to the entire study: The recorded disease courses included relapsing-remitting, secondary progressive and progressive-relapsing multiple sclerosis, and some patients had no subtype annotation. The multiple sclerosis patient repertoires were compared with ten to eleven previously published healthy control repertoires from donors aged about 6 to 26 years. A subset of samples was prepared in parallel using single-end sample barcoding, then pooled and co-amplified after Illumina adapter ligation.

What the study reported, not specific to this receptor: Strong co-clustering of samples prepared in the same batch was shown by direct clustering with F measure, prompting a batch-effect correction. Compared with controls, multiple sclerosis patients had significantly lower normalized Chao1 diversity, a finding suggesting substantial peripheral T-cell clonal expansion. Roughly 5 TRBV segments, including TRBV5-6, TRBV5-1 and TRBV20-1, were significantly more frequent in patients than controls. The control group was slightly older than the multiple sclerosis patient group.

The CDR3 goes from the cysteine to the phenylalanine over 19 residues. The kept DNA is CDR3 alone, 57 bases in frame from the first base. CDR1 LGHDT and CDR2 YNNKEL were looked up in the germline V gene (reference sequence). Trimming costs V 4 bases and J 6 bases, and their ends lie 28 bases apart. The sequence was obtained from a girl under 18 with multiple sclerosis. Sequenced sample: blood. The chain links TRBV3-1 with TRBJ1-5; D gene: possibly TRBD1, on 5 matching bases. The CDR3 region reads CASSPSSSGSGRWCQPQHF. In nucleotide form, the sequence is TGTGCCAGCAGCCCATCCTCTTCAGGGTCGGGACGGTGGTGTCAGCCCCAGCATTTT.